The clone carrying this T cell receptor beta chain was picked up a small number of times. Its specificity is not known. Post-sort purity exceeded 95% for all sorted populations. TCRB transcripts that were expressed got sequenced, as all of the isolated RNA had been reverse transcribed. Method: immunoSEQ multiplex PCR; TCRdb's copy keeps in-frame clones and lacks some. The repertoire includes 300,000 to 450,000 clones, roughly 12% of them detected once, and 0.0095% to 0.012% sits in the top ten. The data derive from a study of beta chain features in type 1 diabetes. As for the study in general: Age and gender were similar between patients and healthy donors, as were cell yields. General observations from the study: Patients' naive, central memory and regulatory TCRB repertoires appeared more alike than those of healthy donors. Moderate but significant shortening of TCRB CDR3s was recorded in all four CD4+ subsets from Type 1 diabetes patients.

The TCR originated in a woman between 18 and 30 years old with type 1 diabetes. The sample was naive CD4+ T cells from blood.

CDR3 loop: CAWRPGLAVYNEQFF. Here the CDR3 DNA reads TGTGCCTGGAGACCGGGACTAGCGGTATACAATGAGCAGTTCTTC. The chain joins TRBV30 to TRBJ2-1, with 11 nucleotides matching TRBD2. V dropped 3 bases and J dropped 4; count of bases not matched to a gene: 5. The CDR3 covers 15 residues. CDR1 and CDR2 from the germline V gene are GTSNPN and SVGIG (reference sequence). The entire variable domain, with the rest obtained from reference TRBV30 and TRBJ2-1, is as follows: SQTIHQWPATLVQPVGSPLSLECTVEGTSNPNLYWYRQAAGRGLQLLFYSVGIGQISSEVPQNLSASRPQDRQFILSSKKLLLSDSGFYLCAWRPGLAVYNEQFFGPGTRLTVL.